This section outlines one T cell receptor (beta chain) sequence together with its context. A multiplex PCR was run with 60 Vbeta primers and 13 Jbeta primers. Using immunoSEQ multiplex PCR, the repertoire was profiled, and TCRdb retains in-frame clones only, with some absent. There are 90,000 to 110,000 clones in the sample; 78% occur only once, and 1% to 1.5% lies in the top ten. The sample is drawn from a study of cytomegalovirus exposure and HLA in healthy donors. The CDR3 contains 15 residues. V shed 0 bases, J shed 4 bases, and the junction held 3 bases outside the gene matches. Germline CDR1 reads LNHDA; CDR2 reads SQIVND (reference sequence).

This TCR was sampled from a man aged 25-40 years in good health and CMV-seronegative. The specimen was PBMCs. This chain links TRBV19 with TRBJ2-1, with TRBD1 matching 7 bases. The CDR3 region has the DNA TGTGCCAGTAGTATAGAGAGGGACAGATACAATGAGCAGTTCTTC. It codes for CASSIERDRYNEQFF.